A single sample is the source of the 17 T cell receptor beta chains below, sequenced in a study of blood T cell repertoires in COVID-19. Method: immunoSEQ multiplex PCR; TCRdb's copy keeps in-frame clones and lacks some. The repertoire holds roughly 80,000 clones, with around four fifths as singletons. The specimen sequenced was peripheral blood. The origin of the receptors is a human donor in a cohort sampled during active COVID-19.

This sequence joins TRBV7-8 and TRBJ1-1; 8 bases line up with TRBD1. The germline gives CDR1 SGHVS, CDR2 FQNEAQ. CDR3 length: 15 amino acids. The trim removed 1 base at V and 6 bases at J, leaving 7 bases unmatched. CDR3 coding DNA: TGTGCCAGCAGCTTAGAGGGGACAGGATACTCTGAAGCTTTCTTT. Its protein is CASSLEGTGYSEAFF.

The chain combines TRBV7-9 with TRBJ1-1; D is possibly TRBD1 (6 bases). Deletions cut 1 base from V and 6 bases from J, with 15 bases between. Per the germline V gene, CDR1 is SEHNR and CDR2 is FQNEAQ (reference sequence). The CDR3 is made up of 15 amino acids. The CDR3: CASSLGTGINAEAFF. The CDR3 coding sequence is TGTGCCAGCAGCTTAGGCACAGGGATTAACGCTGAAGCTTTCTTT.

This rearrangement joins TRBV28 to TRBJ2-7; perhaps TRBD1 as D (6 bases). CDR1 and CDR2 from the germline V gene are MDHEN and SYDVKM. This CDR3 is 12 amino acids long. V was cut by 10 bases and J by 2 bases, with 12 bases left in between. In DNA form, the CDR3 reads TGTGCCACCCAACAGGGCACCTACGAGCAGTACTTC. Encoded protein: CATQQGTYEQYF.

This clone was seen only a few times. In DNA, the CDR3 is TGTGCCAGCAGCTTGGAGGGGCGGCTCTACGAGCAGTACTTC. This encodes CASSLEGRLYEQYF. The chain employs TRBV5-5 and TRBJ2-7, with D perhaps matching TRBD1 (5 bases). Trimming removed 0 bases from V and 3 bases from J, with 10 bases in between. The CDR3 loop spans 14 amino acids. The germline V gene encodes CDR1 SGHKS and CDR2 YYEKEE (reference sequence).

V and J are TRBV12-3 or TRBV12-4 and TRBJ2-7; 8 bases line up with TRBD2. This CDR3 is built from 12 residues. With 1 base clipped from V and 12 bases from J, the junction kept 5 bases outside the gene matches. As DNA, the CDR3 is TGTGCCAGCAGTTTAGATACTAGCGGCTTGTACTTC. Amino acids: CASSLDTSGLYF.

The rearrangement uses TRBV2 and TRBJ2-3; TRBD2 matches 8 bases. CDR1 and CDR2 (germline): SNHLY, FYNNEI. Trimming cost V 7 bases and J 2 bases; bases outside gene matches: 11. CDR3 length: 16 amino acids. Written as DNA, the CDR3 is TGTGCCAGCACTGGAGGAACCGGGGGGGCCACAGATACGCAGTATTTT. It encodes CASTGGTGGATDTQYF.

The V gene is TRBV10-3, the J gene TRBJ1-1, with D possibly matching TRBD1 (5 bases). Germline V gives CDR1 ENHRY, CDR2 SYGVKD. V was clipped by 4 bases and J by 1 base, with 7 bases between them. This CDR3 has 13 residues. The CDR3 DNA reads TGTGCCATCAGTGTTCAGGGGAACACTGAAGCTTTCTTT. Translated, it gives CAISVQGNTEAFF.

CDR3 region: CASTLDSFGTEAFF. As DNA, the CDR3 is TGTGCCAGCACCCTCGACTCCTTTGGCACTGAAGCTTTCTTT. The chain carries TRBV5-5 and TRBJ1-1; D gene unclear. The germline CDR1 and CDR2 sequences are SGHKS and YYEKEE (reference sequence). Deletions cut 6 bases from V and 4 bases from J, with 16 bases between. The CDR3 is made up of 14 amino acids.

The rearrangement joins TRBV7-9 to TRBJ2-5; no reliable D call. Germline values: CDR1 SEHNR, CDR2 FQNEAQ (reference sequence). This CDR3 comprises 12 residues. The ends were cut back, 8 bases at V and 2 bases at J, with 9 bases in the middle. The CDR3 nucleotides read TGTGCCAGCTCAAGAGTGCAAGAGACCCAGTACTTC. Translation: CASSRVQETQYF.

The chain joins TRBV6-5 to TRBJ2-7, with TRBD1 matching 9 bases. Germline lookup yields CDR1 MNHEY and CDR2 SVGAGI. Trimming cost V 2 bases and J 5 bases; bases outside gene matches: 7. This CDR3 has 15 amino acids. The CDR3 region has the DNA TGTGCCAGCAGTTACCGACAGGGACAGGGCCACGAGCAGTACTTC. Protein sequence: CASSYRQGQGHEQYF.

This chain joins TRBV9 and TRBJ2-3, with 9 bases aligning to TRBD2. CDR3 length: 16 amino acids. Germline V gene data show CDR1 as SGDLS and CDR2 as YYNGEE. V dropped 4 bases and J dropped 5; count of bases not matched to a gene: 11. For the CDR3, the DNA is TGTGCCAGCAGCACCGCGGGGGGGGCTGCGGTAGATACGCAGTATTTT. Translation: CASSTAGGAAVDTQYF.

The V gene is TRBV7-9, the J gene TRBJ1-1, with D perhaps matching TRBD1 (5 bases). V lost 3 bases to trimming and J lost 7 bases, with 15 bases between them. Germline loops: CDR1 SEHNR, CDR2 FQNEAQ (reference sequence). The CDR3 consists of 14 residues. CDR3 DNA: TGTGCCAGCAGCTTTATGGGGGGAGAGGGTGAAGCTTTCTTT. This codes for CASSFMGGEGEAFF. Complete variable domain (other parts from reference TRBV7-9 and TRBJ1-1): DTGVSQNPRHKITKRGQNVTFRCDPISEHNRLYWYRQTLGQGPEFLTYFQNEAQLEKSRLLSDRFSAERPKGSFSTLEIQRTEQGDSAMYLCASSFMGGEGEAFFGQGTRLTVV.

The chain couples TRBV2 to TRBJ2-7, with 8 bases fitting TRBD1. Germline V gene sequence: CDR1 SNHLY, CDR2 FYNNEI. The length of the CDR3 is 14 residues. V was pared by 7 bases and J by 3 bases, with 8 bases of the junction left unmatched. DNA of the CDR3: TGTGCCAGCATTGCTCGACAGGGGAACTACGAGCAGTACTTC. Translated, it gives CASIARQGNYEQYF.

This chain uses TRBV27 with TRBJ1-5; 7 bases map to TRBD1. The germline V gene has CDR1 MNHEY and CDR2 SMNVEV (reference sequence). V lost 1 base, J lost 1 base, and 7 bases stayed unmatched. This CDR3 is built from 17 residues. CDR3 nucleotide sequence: TGTGCCAGCAGTTTATACCCACCGACAGGGAGCAATCAGCCCCAGCATTTT. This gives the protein CASSLYPPTGSNQPQHF.

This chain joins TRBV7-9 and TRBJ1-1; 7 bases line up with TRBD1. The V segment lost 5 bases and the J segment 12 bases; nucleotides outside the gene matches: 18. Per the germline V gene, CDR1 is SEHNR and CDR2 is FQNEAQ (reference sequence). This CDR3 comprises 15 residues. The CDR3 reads CASSPGWDRSQETFF. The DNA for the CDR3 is TGTGCCAGCAGCCCAGGATGGGACAGATCTCAGGAGACTTTCTTT.

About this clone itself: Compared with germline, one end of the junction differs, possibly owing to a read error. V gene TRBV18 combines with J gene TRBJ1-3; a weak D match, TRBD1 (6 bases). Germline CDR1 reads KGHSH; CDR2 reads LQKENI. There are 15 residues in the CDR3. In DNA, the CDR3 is TGTGCCAGCTCACCGCAGGGACACTCTGGAGACACCATATATTTT. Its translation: CASSPQGHSGDTIYF. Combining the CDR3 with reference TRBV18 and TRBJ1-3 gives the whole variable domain NAGVMQNPRHLVRRRGQEARLRCSPMKGHSHVYWYRQLPEEGLKFMVYLQKENIIDESGMPKERFSAEFPKEGPSILRIQQVVRGDSAAYFCASSPQGHSGDTIYFGEGSWLTVV.

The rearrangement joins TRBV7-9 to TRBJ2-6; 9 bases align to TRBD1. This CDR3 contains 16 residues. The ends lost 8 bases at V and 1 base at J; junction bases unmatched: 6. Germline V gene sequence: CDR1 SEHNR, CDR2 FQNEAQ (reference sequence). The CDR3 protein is CASLYRGLSGANVLTF. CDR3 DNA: TGTGCCAGCCTTTACAGGGGGCTGTCTGGGGCCAACGTCCTGACTTTC. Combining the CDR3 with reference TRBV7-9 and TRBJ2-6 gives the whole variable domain DTGVSQNPRHKITKRGQNVTFRCDPISEHNRLYWYRQTLGQGPEFLTYFQNEAQLEKSRLLSDRFSAERPKGSFSTLEIQRTEQGDSAMYLCASLYRGLSGANVLTFGAGSRLTVL.